This T cell receptor beta chain was captured in a study of cytomegalovirus exposure and HLA in healthy donors. Regarding the study as a whole: HLA allele associations emerged for about 16,000 TCR beta sequences in a later analysis, at 0.05 false discovery rate. Reported performance of the classifier showed diagnosis of cytomegalovirus status with high specificity and sensitivity.

This CDR3 has 15 residues. V was shortened by 2 bases and J by 3 bases, with 11 bases between the two germline ends. Germline V gives CDR1 SGHNT, CDR2 YYREEE (reference sequence). Vbeta (60) and Jbeta (13) primers were used in the PCR. Profiling relied on immunoSEQ multiplex PCR, and the TCRdb table lists in-frame clones only, not all of them. The top ten hold 2% to 3% of the sample, which has about 140,000 clones, 70% to 85% seen once. Worth noting for this clone: Its antigen is undetermined.

The clonotype originates from a male donor in good health and CMV-seronegative. The sequenced sample was PBMCs. The chain links TRBV5-4 to TRBJ1-4; maybe TRBD1 (6 bases). This chain's CDR3 is CASSFTKGANEKLFF. The DNA for the CDR3 is TGTGCCAGCAGCTTCACCAAGGGGGCTAATGAAAAACTGTTTTTT.